These 29 T cell receptor beta chains came from one sample sequenced in a study of blood T cell repertoires in COVID-19. Assay used: immunoSEQ multiplex PCR; TCRdb lists only in-frame clones, some missing. The sample includes over 65,000 clones, 80% seen only once; the top ten take around 11%. Source material: peripheral blood. Receptors were obtained from a woman between 40 and 50 years old with active or convalescent COVID-19.

The V call is TRBV5-1, the J call TRBJ1-1; no firm D call. The V end was cut by 0 bases, the J end by 4 bases, with 13 bases between. The length of the CDR3 is 15 residues. CDR1 and CDR2 (germline): SGHRS, YFSETQ. DNA for the CDR3: TGCGCCAGCAGCTTGGCCGGGAGGGAGGTCACTGAAGCTTTCTTT. It codes for CASSLAGREVTEAFF. Drawing the rest from reference TRBV5-1 and TRBJ1-1, the complete variable domain is KAGVTQTPRYLIKTRGQQVTLSCSPISGHRSVSWYQQTPGQGLQFLFEYFSETQRNKGNFPGRFSGRQFSNSRSEMNVSTLELGDSALYLCASSLAGREVTEAFFGQGTRLTVV.

This sequence joins TRBV23-1 and TRBJ1-3; a possible D gene is TRBD1 (5 bases). TRBV23-1 belongs to the ORF category, with a function that is uncertain. The V gene lost 1 base and the J gene lost 0 bases, with 13 bases spanning the gap. This CDR3 is built from 17 residues. The DNA of the CDR3 is TGCGCCAGCAGTCAATTCCCACGGGACTTCTCTGGAAACACCATATATTTT. Translated: CASSQFPRDFSGNTIYF.

The chain joins TRBV3-1 (or the pseudogene TRBV3-2) to TRBJ2-7; 9 bases agree with TRBD2. V trimming: 1 base; J trimming: 5 bases; junction bases outside the gene matches: 6. The germline CDR1 and CDR2 sequences are LGHDT and YNNKEL (reference sequence). This CDR3 has 15 amino acids. CDR3 coding DNA: TGTGCCAGCAGCCAAGGCGGGAGGGACTTTGACGAGCAGTACTTC. Its translation: CASSQGGRDFDEQYF.

The table lists this clone with a count of one. The chain carries TRBV4-1 and TRBJ2-3, with D maybe TRBD2 (5 bases). Between the trimmed V and J ends, which lost 0 bases and 1 base, there was a span of 8 bases. The CDR3 loop spans 15 amino acids. Looked up from germline, CDR1 is MGHRA and CDR2 is YSYEKL. The CDR3 reads CASSQDRGRTDTQYF. For the CDR3, the DNA is TGCGCCAGCAGCCAAGATCGGGGTCGCACAGATACGCAGTATTTT.

The V gene is TRBV28, the J gene TRBJ1-5, with 8 bases lining up with TRBD1. V trimming: 3 bases; J trimming: 2 bases; junction bases outside the gene matches: 6. The CDR3 has 16 residues. CDR1 is MDHEN and CDR2 is SYDVKM in the germline V gene. The CDR3, as DNA: TGTGCCAGCAGTTTCCACCAGGGGGCCGGCAATCAGCCCCAGCATTTT. Protein sequence: CASSFHQGAGNQPQHF.

The chain uses TRBV5-4 and TRBJ2-1; the match to TRBD2 covers 12 bases. The germline gives CDR1 SGHNT, CDR2 YYREEE (reference sequence). V dropped 2 bases and J dropped 7; count of bases not matched to a gene: 4. The CDR3 is 15 amino acids. Here the CDR3 reads CASSFGTSGPNEQFF. The CDR3 DNA sequence: TGTGCCAGCAGCTTTGGGACTAGCGGGCCAAATGAGCAGTTCTTC.

V and J are TRBV27 and TRBJ1-5, with TRBD1 as a possible D gene (6 bases). This CDR3 has 14 residues. CDR1 and CDR2 from the germline V gene are MNHEY and SMNVEV (reference sequence). The V end lost 6 bases, the J end lost 4 bases, and 13 bases lay between the germline ends. CDR3 DNA: TGTGCCAGCAGGAGGGGGGGGAAGAATCAGCCCCAGCATTTT. It encodes CASRRGGKNQPQHF.

In its sample, this clone was seen many times. The gene calls are TRBV4-3 and TRBJ2-7, with 8 nucleotides matching TRBD2. The J segment lost 4 bases and the V segment lost 4 bases, leaving 9 bases of the junction unmatched. CDR1 LGHNA and CDR2 YSLEER come from the germline V gene. This CDR3 has 15 amino acids. DNA of the CDR3: TGCGCCAGCAGCCCCGGGACTAGAGGAGGGTACGAGCAGTACTTC. Translated, it gives CASSPGTRGGYEQYF.

The chain is built from TRBV28 and TRBJ2-7, with D tentatively TRBD2 (6 bases). Germline CDR1 is MDHEN and CDR2 is SYDVKM. Trimming removed 6 bases from V and 5 bases from J, with 20 bases in between. The CDR3 is made up of 15 amino acids. The CDR3 loop reads CASSLPPGEGDEQYF. The CDR3 DNA follows: TGTGCCAGCAGCCTTCCCCCGGGAGAGGGAGACGAGCAGTACTTC. The full variable domain, with the rest looked up from reference TRBV28 and TRBJ2-7, is DVKVTQSSRYLVKRTGEKVFLECVQDMDHENMFWYRQDPGLGLRLIYFSYDVKMKEKGDIPEGYSVSREKKERFSLILESASTNQTSMYLCASSLPPGEGDEQYFGPGTRLTVT.

The V call is TRBV4-3, the J call TRBJ1-6; 7 bases fit TRBD1. The ends lost 5 bases at V and 6 bases at J; junction bases unmatched: 4. The germline CDR1 and CDR2 sequences are LGHNA and YSLEER. The CDR3 totals 14 residues. CDR3 nucleotide sequence: TGCGCCAGCAGCTTACAGGGGTCTAATTCACCCCTCCACTTT. Residues: CASSLQGSNSPLHF.

J is TRBJ2-2 and V is TRBV5-8; D unclear. V was clipped by 5 bases and J by 7 bases, with 12 bases between them. There are 13 residues in the CDR3. Germline V gene lookup returns CDR1 SGHTS and CDR2 YDEGEE. CDR3 nucleotides: TGTGCCAGCAGACTGGGCTGGGTCGGGGAGCTGTTTTTT. Translating gives CASRLGWVGELFF. The full variable domain, in which reference TRBV5-8 and TRBJ2-2 provide the parts outside the CDR3, is EAGVTQSPTHLIKTRGQQATLRCSPISGHTSVYWYQQALGLGLQFLLWYDEGEERNRGNFPPRFSGRQFPNYSSELNVNALELEDSALYLCASRLGWVGELFFGEGSRLTVL.

This chain links TRBV27 with TRBJ1-1; D possibly corresponds to TRBD1 (6 bases). Germline V gene lookup returns CDR1 MNHEY and CDR2 SMNVEV (reference sequence). The ends were cut back, 6 bases at V and 1 base at J, with 18 bases in the middle. The CDR3 length is 16 residues. The CDR3 region has the DNA TGTGCCAGCAGGCCCTTGGGGAGGGGGGAGAACACTGAAGCTTTCTTT. It specifies CASRPLGRGENTEAFF.

V usage is TRBV11-2 and J usage is TRBJ2-2; 7 bases agree with TRBD2. The CDR3 runs 14 residues. V lost 5 bases and J lost 5; bases outside the gene matches: 5. Germline CDR1 SGHAT, CDR2 FQNNGV. The CDR3 DNA reads as TGTGCCAGCAGCCCGGGAGGCAGTACCGGGGAGCTGTTTTTT. It is translated as CASSPGGSTGELFF.

The chain recombines TRBV5-1 with TRBJ2-3; D possibly corresponds to TRBD1 (5 bases). Trimming removed 0 bases from V and 4 bases from J, with 9 bases in between. Per germline, CDR1 SGHRS and CDR2 YFSETQ. The CDR3 runs to 14 residues. The CDR3 is CASSLEDSSDTQYF. The CDR3 nucleotides read TGCGCCAGCAGCTTGGAAGACAGTTCAGATACGCAGTATTTT.

This clone is medium-sized within its sample. The CDR3 sequence: CASSSTGGNHEQYF. The CDR3 nucleotides are TGTGCCAGCAGCTCGACAGGGGGTAACCACGAGCAGTACTTC. V gene TRBV7-9 combines with J gene TRBJ2-7; 9 bases line up with TRBD1. V lost 4 bases to trimming and J lost 5 bases; unmatched junction nucleotides: 6. Germline V lookup: CDR1 SEHNR, CDR2 FQNEAQ (reference sequence). This CDR3 has 14 residues.

The rearrangement joins TRBV4-2 to TRBJ2-2; 8 bases line up with TRBD2. There are 17 residues in the CDR3. V shed 1 base, J shed 4 bases, and the junction held 8 bases outside the gene matches. Germline V gene data show CDR1 as LGHNA and CDR2 as YNFKEQ. The CDR3 coding sequence is TGTGCCAGCAGCCAAGCTTATAGCGGGACTATCACCGGGGAGCTGTTTTTT. This sequence encodes CASSQAYSGTITGELFF.

The rearrangement uses TRBV3-1 (or the pseudogene TRBV3-2) and TRBJ2-7; 10 nucleotides agree with TRBD1. CDR3 length: 15 amino acids. The trim removed 3 bases at V and 3 bases at J, leaving 5 bases unmatched. CDR1 LGHDT and CDR2 YNNKEL come from the germline V gene (reference sequence). The CDR3 bases are TGTGCCAGCAGCCACACCGGGACAGGGGACTACGAGCAGTACTTC. This sequence encodes CASSHTGTGDYEQYF.

The chain recombines TRBV6-5 with TRBJ1-3, with 8 positions matching TRBD1. Germline V gene lookup returns CDR1 MNHEY and CDR2 SVGAGI. The junction had 5 bases not matched to a gene; V was cut back by 3 bases and J by 4 bases. CDR3 length equals 15 residues. The CDR3 reads CASSYDRTGGNTIYF. In DNA form, the CDR3 reads TGTGCCAGCAGTTATGATAGGACAGGGGGAAACACCATATATTTT.

This clone has only a few counts. The V gene is TRBV7-3, the J gene TRBJ2-2, with D uncertain. Trimming stripped 5 bases from V and 6 bases from J, with 7 bases between. This CDR3 is built from 12 residues. Germline V CDR1 and CDR2: SGHTA, FQGTGA. DNA of the CDR3: TGTGCCAGCAGCCCCCGTGCCGGGGAGCTGTTTTTT. Protein sequence: CASSPRAGELFF.

A remark on this clone: The sample carries other DNA sequences with the same CDR3. V usage is TRBV6-5 and J usage is TRBJ1-5, with D unclear. Germline loops: CDR1 MNHEY, CDR2 SVGAGI. The CDR3 is made up of 14 amino acids. V was cut by 3 bases and J by 3 bases, with 9 bases left in between. The CDR3: CASSYPEDNQPQHF. CDR3 nucleotides: TGTGCCAGCAGTTATCCAGAGGACAATCAGCCCCAGCATTTT.

The CDR3 loop is CASSPGGQLNEKLFF. The CDR3 DNA is TGTGCCAGCAGCCCCGGGGGGCAGCTTAATGAAAAACTGTTTTTT. The genes are TRBV3-1 (or the pseudogene TRBV3-2) and TRBJ1-4, with D possibly being TRBD1 (6 bases). The CDR3 length is 15 residues. Per germline, CDR1 LGHDT and CDR2 YNNKEL (reference sequence). Trimming shortened V by 4 bases and J by 4 bases, and 13 bases separated the two germline ends.

The chain recombines TRBV12-3 or TRBV12-4 with TRBJ2-1; 9 bases agree with TRBD2. The CDR3 loop spans 13 amino acids. The trim removed 6 bases at V and 14 bases at J, leaving 11 bases unmatched. The CDR3 bases are TGTGCCAGCAGATTCTATAGCGGGAGCGTGGAGTTCTTC. It yields the protein CASRFYSGSVEFF.

This chain uses TRBV30 with TRBJ2-7, with a tentative D call TRBD2 (5 bases). The length of the CDR3 is 13 residues. Germline V lookup: CDR1 GTSNPN, CDR2 SVGIG (reference sequence). Trimming removed 3 bases from V and 4 bases from J, with 13 bases in between. The CDR3 nucleotides read TGTGCCTGGAGCCCCGGGGATCGGTACGAGCAGTACTTC. Translating it yields CAWSPGDRYEQYF.

V usage is TRBV11-3 and J usage is TRBJ1-6; no clear D gene. V lost 0 bases to trimming and J lost 1 base, with 13 bases between them. The CDR3 spans 18 residues. The germline V gene has CDR1 SGHNT and CDR2 YENEEA. The CDR3: CASSLDLQRGSYNSPLHF. CDR3 DNA: TGTGCCAGCAGCTTAGATCTGCAGAGAGGGTCCTATAATTCACCCCTCCACTTT.

The V gene is TRBV12-3 or TRBV12-4, the J gene TRBJ1-1; D possibly corresponds to TRBD1 (6 bases). The CDR3 extends over 13 amino acids. Trimming removed 7 bases at V and 3 bases at J, with 12 bases between. CDR3 nucleotide sequence: TGTGCCAGCACCCTAGGGGGTGACACTGAAGCTTTCTTT. Translating gives CASTLGGDTEAFF.

The CDR3 sequence is CASSFGQKQPQHF. Here the CDR3 DNA reads TGTGCCAGCAGTTTTGGACAGAAACAGCCCCAGCATTTT. This chain joins TRBV12-3 or TRBV12-4 and TRBJ1-5; D possibly corresponds to TRBD1 (6 bases). The CDR3 extends over 13 amino acids. V dropped 3 bases and J dropped 7 bases, with 10 bases sitting between them.

This chain joins TRBV5-1 and TRBJ1-6; TRBD1 aligns across 10 bases. The CDR3 totals 14 residues. Germline lookup yields CDR1 SGHRS and CDR2 YFSETQ. The V and J ends lost 6 bases and 10 bases, in that order; junction bases with no gene match: 7. The CDR3 spells CASKRGQGKSPLHF. CDR3 bases: TGCGCCAGCAAGAGGGGACAGGGGAAATCACCCCTCCACTTT.

The chain carries TRBV19 and TRBJ1-5; 10 nucleotides line up with TRBD1. From germline, CDR1 is LNHDA and CDR2 SQIVND (reference sequence). The CDR3 has 14 amino acids. V was clipped by 6 bases and J by 4 bases; unmatched bases: 3. Here the CDR3 reads CASRRGQGNQPQHF. The CDR3 DNA sequence: TGTGCCAGTAGGAGGGGACAGGGGAATCAGCCCCAGCATTTT. Looking up the rest from reference TRBV19 and TRBJ1-5 gives the full variable domain: DGGITQSPKYLFRKEGQNVTLSCEQNLNHDAMYWYRQDPGQGLRLIYYSQIVNDFQKGDIAEGYSVSREKKESFPLTVTSAQKNPTAFYLCASRRGQGNQPQHFGDGTRLSIL.

V and J are TRBV10-2 and TRBJ1-1, with 7 positions matching TRBD1. V gave up 7 bases and J gave up 7 bases; unmatched junction bases: 9. CDR3 length: 13 amino acids. Germline CDR1 WSHSY, CDR2 SAAADI. The CDR3 here is CASTGQDQLEAFF. CDR3 sequence (DNA): TGCGCCAGCACCGGACAGGATCAACTTGAAGCTTTCTTT.